This T cell receptor beta chain was captured in a study of blood T cell repertoires in COVID-19. On the study more broadly: Researchers got acute and convalescent COVID-19 samples from the United States, Italy and Spain. Sources were T cells, B-cell-depleted T cells, or PBMCs; the material itself was cDNA or gDNA.

Germline V gene data show CDR1 as MNHEY and CDR2 as SVGEGT. CDR3 size: 17 residues. Unmatched junction bases numbered 11, after V lost 5 bases and J lost 2 bases. Under the authors' procedure: Amplified reference gene primers provided the basis for estimating nucleated cell counts. The repertoire was sequenced with immunoSEQ multiplex PCR; TCRdb's copy has only in-frame clones and lacks some. That table furnishes V, J and clone size, whereas the DNA furnished D and trimming. The sample lists more than 50,000 clones; 70% to 90% were seen once. Sequencing input: peripheral blood. The chain recombines TRBV6-2 or TRBV6-3 with TRBJ2-5; 10 positions agree with TRBD2. The clonotype originates from a human donor in a cohort sampled during active COVID-19. The CDR3 DNA reads as TGTGCCAGCAGTCTCCAGCGGGGGGGCCCCTGGCAAGAGACCCAGTACTTC. It specifies CASSLQRGGPWQETQYF.